The clone carrying this T cell receptor beta chain has only one observation. Its matching antigen is unknown. Compared with germline, one end of the junction differs, possibly owing to a read error. Partitioning of CD4+ cells yielded a CD45RA+ naive subset and a CD45RA-negative memory subset. Data came from immunoSEQ multiplex PCR; TCRdb stores just in-frame clones and leaves some out. The table includes approximately 2.5 million clones, just over 90% detected once. This specimen belongs to a study of shared clonotypes between healthy human individuals. General study findings and limits: Compared with clonotypes that all four donors shared, non-shared clonotypes had lower generation probabilities. Represented diversity, genetic and exposure-history alike, was limited by few donors.

Germline V gene sequence: CDR1 SSHAT, CDR2 FNYEAQ (reference sequence). The CDR3 runs 13 residues. The chain couples TRBV7-7 to TRBJ2-5; D possibly uses TRBD1 or TRBD2 (5 bases each). The origin of this receptor is a man aged 18 to 30 in good health. The sequenced sample was naive CD4+ T cells sorted from blood. Documented subset: CD45RA+ positively selected. The CDR3 here is CASSRSGTETQYF. In DNA form, the CDR3 reads TGTGCTAGCAGCCGCAGTGGGACCGAGACCCAGTACTTC.